There are a few counts of the clone carrying this T cell receptor beta chain. The data were produced by immunoSEQ multiplex PCR, yet TCRdb's version contains in-frame clones alone and is incomplete. The table shows approximately 49,000 clones, with about 63% occurring only once. This specimen comes from a study of blood T cell repertoires in COVID-19. Across the whole study: Researchers got acute and convalescent COVID-19 samples from the United States, Italy and Spain. T cells, B-cell-depleted T cells, or PBMCs provided the cDNA or gDNA that served as material.

Germline V gene sequence: CDR1 MNHNY, CDR2 SVGAGI (reference sequence). The V end lost 2 bases, the J end lost 14 bases, and 13 bases lay between the germline ends. There are 13 residues in the CDR3. V is TRBV6-6 and J is TRBJ1-6; D remains unclear. The source of this sequence is a woman aged 70-85 years with acute or convalescent COVID-19. Sequenced input: peripheral blood. CDR3 coding DNA: TGTGCCAGCAGTTACATTCATAGCGAGTCCCTCCACTTT. It is translated as CASSYIHSESLHF.